This entry lists 25 T cell receptor beta chains sequenced from one sample in a study of cytomegalovirus exposure and HLA in healthy donors. PCR used 60 Vbeta primers and 13 Jbeta primers. The method was immunoSEQ multiplex PCR; TCRdb's version includes in-frame clones alone and lacks a portion of them. The sample holds 65,000 to 85,000 clones; 60% to 75% are singletons and the top ten take about 15%. Sequencing used PBMCs. These receptors all stem from a male donor in good health and CMV-seropositive.

This clone was seen just once. The rearrangement links TRBV27 to TRBJ2-2, with 14 bases that match TRBD2. Germline V gene lookup returns CDR1 MNHEY and CDR2 SMNVEV (reference sequence). V lost 7 bases to trimming and J lost 4 bases; unmatched junction nucleotides: 8. The CDR3 contains 17 residues. This CDR3 is CASTLTSGRAGTGELFF. For the CDR3, the DNA is TGTGCCAGCACCCTGACTAGCGGGAGGGCCGGCACCGGGGAGCTGTTTTTT.

The chain employs TRBV7-6 and TRBJ2-1; 10 bases fit TRBD1. Germline trimming cut 5 bases from V and 3 bases from J; bases unmatched to any gene: 13. The CDR3 is made up of 18 amino acids. Germline-derived CDR1 and CDR2 are SGHVS and FNYEAQ. This CDR3 is CASSVLPGQGRLYNEQFF. As DNA, the CDR3 is TGTGCCAGCAGCGTATTACCGGGACAGGGGAGGCTCTACAATGAGCAGTTCTTC.

This clone was seen only once. This chain links TRBV5-6 with TRBJ1-4; 7 positions agree with TRBD1. Germline assignment: CDR1 SGHDT and CDR2 YYEEEE. V shed 1 base and J 10 bases; nucleotides not matched to a gene: 4. There are 13 residues in the CDR3. Here the CDR3 DNA reads TGTGCCAGCAGCTTGACAGGGGTCGGAAAACTGTTTTTT. Protein: CASSLTGVGKLFF.

The rearrangement links TRBV19 to TRBJ2-5, with 8 bases that match TRBD1. The trim removed 5 bases at V and 4 bases at J, leaving 3 bases unmatched. Germline V CDR1 and CDR2: LNHDA, SQIVND (reference sequence). The CDR3 has 13 amino acids. CDR3 protein: CASSAQGGETQYF. Written as DNA, the CDR3 is TGTGCCAGTAGTGCACAGGGGGGAGAGACCCAGTACTTC.

This chain joins TRBV19 and TRBJ1-1; 7 bases agree with TRBD1. The CDR3 spans 15 residues. After removal of 1 base from V and 6 bases from J, the junction contained 8 bases not matched to a gene. From germline, CDR1 is LNHDA and CDR2 SQIVND (reference sequence). CDR3 coding DNA: TGTGCCAGTAGTATAGCTATAACCGGACAGGCTGAAGCTTTCTTT. Translating gives CASSIAITGQAEAFF.

In its sample, this clone was seen many times. The chain recombines TRBV21-1 with TRBJ2-7; whether TRBD1, the table's D call, matches the DNA was not checked. TRBV21-1 is a known pseudogene. The CDR3 is 17 residues long. The CDR3 loop reads CASSKVSHRGLNYEQYF. For the CDR3, the DNA is TGTGCCAGCAGCAAAGTAAGTCACAGGGGGCTAAACTACGAGCAGTACTTC.

The CDR3 here is CASSQGGGRAESTDTQYF. CDR3 nucleotides: TGTGCCAGCAGCCAAGGCGGGGGTAGAGCGGAGAGCACAGATACGCAGTATTTT. The genes are TRBV4-2 and TRBJ2-3, with TRBD2 matching 7 bases. CDR3 size: 18 residues. Germline trimming cut 1 base from V and 0 bases from J; bases unmatched to any gene: 10. Germline V CDR1 and CDR2: LGHNA, YNFKEQ.

This clone was recorded a few times. The rearrangement joins TRBV5-4 to TRBJ2-7; D remains ambiguous. Per the germline V gene, CDR1 is SGHNT and CDR2 is YYREEE (reference sequence). V lost 2 bases to trimming and J lost 2 bases, with 8 bases between them. This CDR3 region has 13 residues. The CDR3 spells CASSFAGTYEQYF. CDR3 in DNA: TGTGCCAGCAGCTTCGCAGGCACCTACGAGCAGTACTTC.

The chain links TRBV6-4 to TRBJ2-2; D uncertain. Germline lookup yields CDR1 MRHNA and CDR2 SNTAGT. Trimming took off 3 bases at V and 2 bases at J, with 10 bases between the two ends. The length of the CDR3 is 15 residues. CDR3 amino acids: CASSDQTFNTGELFF. The CDR3 DNA follows: TGTGCCAGCAGTGATCAAACTTTCAACACCGGGGAGCTGTTTTTT.

V and J are TRBV7-9 and TRBJ2-1; 10 bases agree with TRBD2. CDR1 and CDR2 (germline): SEHNR, FQNEAQ (reference sequence). CDR3 length: 15 residues. The V gene end was trimmed by 2 bases and the J gene end by 5 bases; junction bases not matched to a gene: 3. CDR3 DNA: TGTGCCAGCAGCTTAACTAGCGGGACCAACAATGAGCAGTTCTTC. Residues: CASSLTSGTNNEQFF.

The CDR3 loop reads CASSLPTGMNTEAFF. In nucleotides, the CDR3 is TGCGCCAGCAGCCTTCCGACAGGGATGAACACTGAAGCTTTCTTT. J is TRBJ1-1 and V is TRBV5-1; TRBD1 aligns across 7 bases. Trimming removed 4 bases from V and 0 bases from J; junction bases left unmatched: 6. CDR3 length: 15 residues. Germline V gives CDR1 SGHRS, CDR2 YFSETQ.

This clone has more than one count but fewer than ten. The chain has TRBV6-5 and TRBJ2-2; 8 bases are a match to TRBD2. The CDR3 loop spans 15 amino acids. Looked up from germline, CDR1 is MNHEY and CDR2 is SVGAGI. J gave up 5 bases and V 8 bases, and 10 bases lay outside the gene matches. The DNA for the CDR3 is TGTGCCAGCTCATCCGGGAGGGCCAGGACCGGGGAGCTGTTTTTT. Amino acid sequence: CASSSGRARTGELFF.

V is TRBV7-6 and J is TRBJ2-2, with 8 bases matching TRBD2. Looked up from germline, CDR1 is SGHVS and CDR2 is FNYEAQ. There are 18 residues in the CDR3. After removal of 0 bases from V and 2 bases from J, the junction contained 8 bases not matched to a gene. The CDR3 nucleotides read TGTGCCAGCAGCTTAGCGAAGCGGGGGCTGAAAAACACCGGGGAGCTGTTTTTT. The encoded protein is CASSLAKRGLKNTGELFF.

The chain has TRBV30 and TRBJ1-4, with TRBD1 matching 9 bases. J was trimmed by 8 bases and V by 0 bases; bases with no gene match: 7. This CDR3 is 15 amino acids long. Germline assignment: CDR1 GTSNPN and CDR2 SVGIG (reference sequence). DNA for the CDR3: TGTGCCTGGAGTGTTACACAGGGGGCAGGAGAAAAACTGTTTTTT. Protein: CAWSVTQGAGEKLFF.

This clone was recorded a few times. This chain links TRBV5-1 with TRBJ2-5; 10 nucleotides line up with TRBD2. This CDR3 is built from 17 residues. Trimming removed 4 bases from V and 2 bases from J; junction bases left unmatched: 11. Germline values: CDR1 SGHRS, CDR2 YFSETQ. CDR3: CASSQGIIAGGQETQYF. The CDR3 DNA reads as TGCGCCAGCAGCCAGGGCATCATAGCGGGGGGACAAGAGACCCAGTACTTC.

This clone was picked up a small number of times. The V call is TRBV5-1, the J call TRBJ2-5, with D possibly TRBD1 on 5 matching bases. This CDR3 is 12 amino acids long. Trimming shortened V by 4 bases and J by 3 bases, and 7 bases separated the two germline ends. Germline loops: CDR1 SGHRS, CDR2 YFSETQ. The CDR3: CASSIREETQYF. Written as DNA, the CDR3 is TGCGCCAGCAGCATCAGGGAAGAGACCCAGTACTTC.

The chain uses TRBV27 and TRBJ2-7, with 9 bases identical to TRBD2. The germline V gene encodes CDR1 MNHEY and CDR2 SMNVEV (reference sequence). J gave up 0 bases and V 6 bases, and 3 bases lay outside the gene matches. The CDR3 runs 14 residues. DNA of the CDR3: TGTGCCAGCAGCTTAGCGGGGGACTCCTACGAGCAGTACTTC. Amino acids: CASSLAGDSYEQYF.

Here the CDR3 reads CASSIGGQGANQPQHF. CDR3 nucleotides: TGTGCCAGTAGTATAGGGGGACAGGGGGCTAATCAGCCCCAGCATTTT. This chain connects TRBV19 to TRBJ1-5; the match to TRBD1 covers 12 bases. This CDR3 is built from 16 residues. V shed 1 base and J 4 bases; nucleotides not matched to a gene: 2. Germline CDR1 reads LNHDA; CDR2 reads SQIVND (reference sequence).

The chain carries TRBV12-5 and TRBJ2-2, with TRBD2 matching over 7 bases. The CDR3 loop spans 15 amino acids. Germline loops: CDR1 LGHNT, CDR2 FRNRAP. V lost 4 bases to trimming and J lost 5 bases; unmatched junction nucleotides: 7. CDR3 coding DNA: TGTGCTAGTGGTTCGCGGGGGTCGGGAACCGGGGAGCTGTTTTTT. Its protein is CASGSRGSGTGELFF.

V and J are TRBV7-2 and TRBJ2-5; the match to TRBD2 covers 7 bases. V trimming: 1 base; J trimming: 5 bases; junction bases outside the gene matches: 4. From germline, CDR1 is SGHTA and CDR2 FQGNSA. CDR3 length equals 14 residues. The CDR3, as DNA: TGTGCCAGCAGCTTAGTTCGGGGGGTGGAGACCCAGTACTTC. Amino acid sequence: CASSLVRGVETQYF. Together with reference TRBV7-2 and TRBJ2-5, the CDR3 gives the full variable domain: GAGVSQSPSNKVTEKGKDVELRCDPISGHTALYWYRQSLGQGLEFLIYFQGNSAPDKSGLPSDRFSAERTGGSVSTLTIQRTQQEDSAVYLCASSLVRGVETQYFGPGTRLLVL.

V gene TRBV6-1 combines with J gene TRBJ1-6; 7 bases match TRBD1. Unmatched junction bases numbered 10, after V lost 5 bases and J lost 9 bases. The CDR3 contains 15 residues. CDR1 MNHNS and CDR2 SASEGT come from the germline V gene. CDR3: CASSLSGTEASPLHF. For the CDR3, the DNA is TGTGCCAGCAGTCTCTCCGGGACAGAGGCTTCACCCCTCCACTTT.

The gene calls are TRBV25-1 and TRBJ1-6; TRBD1 might be the D (6 bases). Trimming stripped 6 bases from V and 7 bases from J, with 10 bases between. The length of the CDR3 is 13 residues. Germline CDR1 is MGHDK and CDR2 is SYGVNS. The CDR3 region has the DNA TGTGCCAGCAGGGACAGCGCCAATTCACCCCTCCACTTT. Amino acids: CASRDSANSPLHF.

The chain has TRBV2 and TRBJ1-1; D not certain. The CDR3 covers 13 residues. V lost 8 bases and J 2 bases, leaving 12 bases between the germline ends. Germline loops: CDR1 SNHLY, CDR2 FYNNEI. The DNA of the CDR3 is TGTGCCAGCTTCAGGTCCTTCAACACTGAAGCTTTCTTT. This translates into CASFRSFNTEAFF. The full variable domain, its missing parts supplied by reference TRBV2 and TRBJ1-1, is EPEVTQTPSHQVTQMGQEVILRCVPISNHLYFYWYRQILGQKVEFLVSFYNNEISEKSEIFDDQFSVERPDGSNFTLKIRSTKLEDSAMYFCASFRSFNTEAFFGQGTRLTVV.

This chain links TRBV6-6 with TRBJ1-1; D not resolved. Germline V gives CDR1 MNHNY, CDR2 SVGAGI (reference sequence). Trimming removed 7 bases from V and 1 base from J, with 4 bases in between. The CDR3 runs to 11 residues. The CDR3 bases are TGTGCCAGCAACGGGAACACTGAAGCTTTCTTT. Its translation is CASNGNTEAFF.

The chain uses TRBV6-6 and TRBJ1-3, with 7 nucleotides matching TRBD1. Germline V gene data show CDR1 as MNHNY and CDR2 as SVGAGI (reference sequence). The CDR3 runs 14 residues. V lost 6 bases, J lost 0 bases, and 2 bases stayed unmatched. This CDR3 is CASRGGSSGNTIYF. CDR3 DNA: TGTGCCAGCAGAGGGGGCAGCTCTGGAAACACCATATATTTT.